These T cell receptor beta chains were read from a single sample in a study of beta chain features in type 1 diabetes. Clones were sequenced by immunoSEQ multiplex PCR, and TCRdb holds only the in-frame ones, with some missing. The data hold 150,000 to 190,000 clones, with around 8% observed a single time. The sequenced sample consisted of central memory CD4+ T cells from blood. All receptors derive from a young man in good health. Both conserved end residues are part of each CDR3. The D gene is left open where the match is weak. Clone size is not always given. Where it is, it says once, few, many or a class for expanded clones.

TRBV11-2	TRBJ2-3	few	NA	TGTGCCAGCAGTTCTAACCTGGGGCCAGTTTGGTATTTT	CASSSNLGPVWYF
TRBV6-5	TRBJ2-7	few	TRBD2	TGTGCCAGCTGGGCTAGCGGGAGTTACGAGCAGTACTTC	CASWASGSYEQYF
TRBV30	TRBJ2-7	NA	TRBD2	TGTGCCTGGAGAAGCGGGAGGTCTTCCTACGAGCAGTACTTC	CAWRSGRSSYEQYF
TRBV18	TRBJ1-2	few	NA	TGTGCCAGCTCACAGGACAGTTATAGTGGCTACACCTTC	CASSQDSYSGYTF
TRBV29-1	TRBJ1-4	many	NA	TGCAGCGTTGCCCACAGCCCAGATGAAAAACTGTTTTTT	CSVAHSPDEKLFF
TRBV4-2	TRBJ2-5	few	TRBD2	TGTGCCAGCAGCCAAGATGTGGAGCGGGAGGGAGGTTCGGAGACCCAGTACTTC	CASSQDVEREGGSETQYF
TRBV7-2	TRBJ2-2	many	TRBD1	TGTGCCAGCAGCTTAGGACAGGGTCGTGAGGAGCTGTTTTTT	CASSLGQGREELFF
TRBV7-9	TRBJ2-3	many	NA	TGTGCCAGCAGCAGGACACCTAGCACAGATACGCAGTATTTT	CASSRTPSTDTQYF
TRBV30	TRBJ2-2	few	TRBD1	TGTGCCTGGAGCGTCGTAAGGAGACAGGGGACCACTGCGAACACCGGGGAGCTGTTTTTT	CAWSVVRRQGTTANTGELFF
TRBV28	TRBJ2-2	NA	TRBD1	TGTGCCAGCAGTCCCACAGGGGACACCGGGGAGCTGTTTTTT	CASSPTGDTGELFF
TRBV13	TRBJ1-1	many	NA	TGTGCCAGCAGCCACCCTGCGGTAAGGAACACTGAAGCTTTCTTT	CASSHPAVRNTEAFF
TRBV11-2	TRBJ2-4	many	NA	TGTGCCAGCAGCCCGCACAGAAACATTCAGTACTTC	CASSPHRNIQYF
TRBV19	TRBJ2-1	NA	NA	TGTGCCAGTAGTATCCTCGGGGACGGGGGATACAATGAGCAGTTCTTC	CASSILGDGGYNEQFF
TRBV7-2	TRBJ2-3	NA	NA	TGTGCCAGCAGCCCCCCCCTCGGCACAGATACGCAGTATTTT	CASSPPLGTDTQYF
TRBV5-1	TRBJ2-1	many	TRBD2	TGCGCCAGCAGCTCCGGGACTAGCGCCCTGGAGCAGTTCTTC	CASSSGTSALEQFF
TRBV28	TRBJ2-2	NA	TRBD1	TGTGCCAGCAGTTCGACAGGGGTCAACACCGGGGAGCTGTTTTTT	CASSSTGVNTGELFF
TRBV9	TRBJ2-7	few	TRBD2	TGTGCCAGCAGCGTAGGCCCTCCGGGACTAGCGGGAGAAGGCGAGCAGTACTTC	CASSVGPPGLAGEGEQYF
TRBV10-3	TRBJ2-2	few	TRBD2	TGTGCCATCAGTGGACTAGCGGGAACCGGGGAGCTGTTTTTT	CAISGLAGTGELFF
TRBV5-4	TRBJ2-3	few	TRBD2	TGTGCCAGCGGGACTAGCCAAACAAGCACAGATACGCAGTATTTT	CASGTSQTSTDTQYF
TRBV7-2	TRBJ2-3	few	NA	TGTGCCAGCAGCTACCCTATACGGGGCACAGATACGCAGTATTTT	CASSYPIRGTDTQYF
TRBV28	TRBJ1-6	few	NA	TGTGCCAGCAGTTTGTCCCCTCGTAATTCACCCCTCCACTTT	CASSLSPRNSPLHF
TRBV7-3	TRBJ1-1	NA	TRBD1	TGTGCCAGCAGCCCCCAGGGACAGGGGGCGAGCACTGAAGCTTTCTTT	CASSPQGQGASTEAFF
TRBV7-2	TRBJ2-7	few	NA	TGTGCCAGCAGCAAAACCGGGAACGAGGAGCAGTACTTC	CASSKTGNEEQYF
TRBV7-2	TRBJ1-2	few	TRBD1	TGTGCCAGCAGCTTAGTAGGTGGACAGGGGCTCGGCTACACCTTC	CASSLVGGQGLGYTF
TRBV29-1	TRBJ1-1	NA	NA	TGCAGCGTACTTACTCAACCCTTGAACACTGAAGCTTTCTTT	CSVLTQPLNTEAFF
TRBV23-1	TRBJ1-1	many	TRBD1	TGCGCCATCCCCCAGGGGGGTGACACTGAAGCTTTCTTT	CAIPQGGDTEAFF
TRBV4-3	TRBJ2-1	few	TRBD2	TGCGCCAGCAGCTCACAGACTAGCGGGAGAAATGAGCAGTTCTTC	CASSSQTSGRNEQFF
TRBV6-5	TRBJ2-7	few	TRBD1	TGTGCCAGCAGTATCGCCGGGACAGGGGACTACGAGCAGTACTTC	CASSIAGTGDYEQYF
TRBV6-1	TRBJ1-2	few	TRBD1	TGTGCCAGCAGTGTACCGACAGGGGGCGGCTATGGCTACACCTTC	CASSVPTGGGYGYTF
TRBV7-9	TRBJ1-5	many	NA	TGTGCCAGCAGCCCCCAGGGGTGGCATCAGCCCCAGCATTTT	CASSPQGWHQPQHF
TRBV9	TRBJ2-7	few	NA	TGTGCCAGCAGCGTAGAAGGGGACATCCCCTACGAGCAGTACTTC	CASSVEGDIPYEQYF
TRBV7-2	TRBJ2-7	NA	TRBD1	TGTGCCAGCAGCCCAGCGCCCCCACAGGGGGCGGTTGAGCAGTACTTC	CASSPAPPQGAVEQYF
TRBV6-5	TRBJ2-7	few	TRBD2	TGTGCCAGCACGCGCAGGGAGGGTGAGCAGTACTTC	CASTRREGEQYF
TRBV19	TRBJ2-5	few	TRBD2	TGTGCCAGTAGCGGTTCGACTAGCGGGAGAGGAGAGCAGTACTTC	CASSGSTSGRGEQYF
TRBV5-1	TRBJ1-1	few	TRBD1	TGCGCCAGCAGCTCCTCCGGGACAGGGGGCACTGAAGCTTTCTTT	CASSSSGTGGTEAFF
TRBV5-1	TRBJ2-3	NA	TRBD1	TGCGCCAGCAGCTTGGCTACAGGGGGCAGCACAGATACGCAGTATTTT	CASSLATGGSTDTQYF
TRBV5-4	TRBJ2-1	few	TRBD1	TGTGCCAGCAGCCGCTTACAGGGACAGGGCAGCGATGAGCAGTTCTTC	CASSRLQGQGSDEQFF
TRBV18	TRBJ2-7	NA	NA	TGTGCCAGCTCACCAGGGGGGATCCACGAGCAGTACTTC	CASSPGGIHEQYF
TRBV7-2	TRBJ2-3	few	NA	TGTGCCAGCAGCCGTCGAACAGAGGATACGCAGTATTTT	CASSRRTEDTQYF
TRBV2	TRBJ2-2	NA	TRBD1	TGTGCCAGCAGTCCTGGGACAGGGACCGGGGAGCTGTTTTTT	CASSPGTGTGELFF